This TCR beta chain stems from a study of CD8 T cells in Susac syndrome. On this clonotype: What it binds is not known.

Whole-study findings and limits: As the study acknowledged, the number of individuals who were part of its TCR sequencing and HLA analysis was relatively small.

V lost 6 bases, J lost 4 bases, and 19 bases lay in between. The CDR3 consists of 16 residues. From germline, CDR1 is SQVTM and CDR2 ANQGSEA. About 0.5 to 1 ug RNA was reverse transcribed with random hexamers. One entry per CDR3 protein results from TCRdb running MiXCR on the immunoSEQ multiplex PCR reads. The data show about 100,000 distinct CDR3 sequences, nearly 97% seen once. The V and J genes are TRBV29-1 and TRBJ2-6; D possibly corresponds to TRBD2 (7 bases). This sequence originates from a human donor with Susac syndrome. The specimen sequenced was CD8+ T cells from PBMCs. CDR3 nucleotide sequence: TGCAGCGTGATGGTTCGGGGGGCGAGGGGGGCCAACGTCCTGACTTTC. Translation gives CSVMVRGARGANVLTF.